Sequencing of this T cell receptor (beta chain) was carried out in a study of early T cells in non-severe SARS-CoV-2 infection. From the 5' RACE reads, TCRdb called clonotypes with MiXCR, one entry per CDR3 protein. Of about 55,000 distinct CDR3 sequences in the sample, just under 15% were seen once. This clonotype appeared a few times. The V gene's germline CDR1 is SGHAT and CDR2 FQNNGV. The CDR3 has 15 residues. V dropped 5 bases and J dropped 1; count of bases not matched to a gene: 4. The origin of this receptor is an adult who was a healthcare worker with PCR-confirmed SARS-CoV-2 infection or an uninfected control (not recorded which). The gene calls are TRBV11-2 and TRBJ2-1; TRBD1 aligns across 8 bases. The source was whole blood, collected at baseline. The CDR3 nucleotides are TGTGCCAGCAGCCAGACAGGGGTTTCCTACAATGAGCAGTTCTTC. It is translated as CASSQTGVSYNEQFF.